The clone carrying this T cell receptor beta chain occurred once. Its antigen is as yet unknown. The record originates from a study of CD8 T cells in Susac syndrome. Findings and caveats of the study: By the study's own acknowledgment, its TCR sequencing and HLA analysis included relatively few individuals.

TCR beta sequences were obtained from blood CD8+ and CD4+ T cells. TEMRA cells were FACS-enriched, and CD8+ and CD4+ T cells were isolated negatively. Reverse transcription of about 0.5 to 1 ug RNA was performed with random hexamers. TCR beta CDR3 was amplified by immunoSEQ covering 54 Vbeta and 13 Jbeta. TCRdb reanalysed the immunoSEQ multiplex PCR reads using MiXCR and keeps one entry per CDR3 protein. This sample has 180,000 or so distinct CDR3 sequences, with 85% to 95% found just once. The receptor comes from a human donor in good health. The material sequenced was CD4+ T cells from PBMCs.

For the CDR3, the DNA is TGCAGCGTTGAAGATCAGGGGGATCAGCCCCAGCATTTT. Protein sequence: CSVEDQGDQPQHF. The chain couples TRBV29-1 to TRBJ1-5; 7 positions agree with TRBD1. CDR1 and CDR2 (germline): SQVTM, ANQGSEA. Trimming took 0 bases from V and 5 from J; bases not matched to a gene: 1. The CDR3 loop spans 13 amino acids.